The 5 T cell receptor beta chains below come from one sample, sequenced in a study of T cell responses to AZD1222 COVID-19 vaccine. Assay: immunoSEQ multiplex PCR; the TCRdb copy retains only in-frame clones and omits some. The sample consists of 110,000 to 150,000 clones, around nine tenths of them appearing once. The sample in question was peripheral blood, obtained on day 0 of AZD1222 vaccination. The receptors here all came from an adult in good health.

This chain uses TRBV7-9 with TRBJ2-7; 10 bases map to TRBD2. Germline loops: CDR1 SEHNR, CDR2 FQNEAQ (reference sequence). With V trimmed by 4 bases and J by 3 bases, 3 bases remained unmatched. The CDR3 extends over 14 amino acids. This CDR3 is CASSSLAGLYEQYF. The CDR3 DNA follows: TGTGCCAGCAGCTCACTAGCGGGGCTCTACGAGCAGTACTTC.

V gene TRBV13 combines with J gene TRBJ2-1; 9 positions agree with TRBD1. Germline V gene lookup returns CDR1 PRHDT and CDR2 FYEKMQ (reference sequence). Trimming removed 5 bases from V and 6 bases from J; junction bases left unmatched: 8. This CDR3 is 15 amino acids long. The DNA for the CDR3 is TGTGCCAGCAGCCCCACCGGGACAGGGCTCAATGAGCAGTTCTTC. Translated, it gives CASSPTGTGLNEQFF.

This clone was picked up one time. V is TRBV28 and J is TRBJ2-3; the D gene is possibly TRBD1 (6 bases). The germline V gene encodes CDR1 MDHEN and CDR2 SYDVKM. Trimming removed 5 bases at V and 3 bases at J, with 15 bases between. This CDR3 spans 15 amino acids. The CDR3, as DNA: TGTGCCAGCAGTCTAACAGGGAGAGGGACAGATACGCAGTATTTT. This codes for CASSLTGRGTDTQYF.

The V call is TRBV5-1, the J call TRBJ2-5; D is perhaps TRBD1 (5 bases). V lost 4 bases and J 2 bases, leaving 9 bases between the germline ends. Germline CDR1 reads SGHRS; CDR2 reads YFSETQ. The CDR3 extends over 13 amino acids. CDR3 in DNA: TGCGCCAGCAGCCCACAGGCTCAAGAGACCCAGTACTTC. Protein sequence: CASSPQAQETQYF.

The gene calls are TRBV18 and TRBJ2-7; weak D call: TRBD2 (5 bases). Germline CDR1 reads KGHSH; CDR2 reads LQKENI. The CDR3 loop spans 15 amino acids. V lost 4 bases and J 3 bases, leaving 16 bases between the germline ends. The CDR3 sequence is CASSQLWEHHYEQYF. The CDR3 coding sequence is TGTGCCAGCTCACAACTATGGGAGCACCACTACGAGCAGTACTTC.